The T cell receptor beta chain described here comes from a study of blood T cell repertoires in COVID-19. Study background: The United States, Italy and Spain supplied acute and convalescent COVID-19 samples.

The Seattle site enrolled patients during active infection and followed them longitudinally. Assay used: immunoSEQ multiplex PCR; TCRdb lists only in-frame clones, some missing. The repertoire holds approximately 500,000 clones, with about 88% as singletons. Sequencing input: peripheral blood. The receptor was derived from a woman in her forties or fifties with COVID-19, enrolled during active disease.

CDR3 region: CASSQGTANYGYTF. DNA for the CDR3: TGCGCCAGCAGCCAAGGGACAGCTAACTATGGCTACACCTTC. The chain links TRBV4-1 to TRBJ1-2; D might be TRBD1 (6 bases). CDR3 size: 14 residues. CDR1 is MGHRA and CDR2 is YSYEKL in the germline V gene. V lost 1 base and J lost 0, with 6 bases in between.